What follows are 28 T cell receptor beta chains derived from one specimen sequenced in a study of tumor-infiltrating lymphocytes in primary liver carcinoma (dated by TCRdb to between 2016 and 2019). Without any cell sorting, total RNA and DNA were extracted together from roughly 21-30 mg of bulk tissue using the AllPrep DNA/RNA mini kit. The sample was run on an Illumina HiSeq 2500. Using a constant-region primer and ProtoScript II reverse transcriptase, TCRbeta-specific cDNA was reverse-transcribed from 500 to 650 ng total RNA. Construction of the TCRbeta libraries relied on three nested rounds of multiplex PCR, following a slightly modified ARM-PCR procedure. Multiplex TRBV1-TRBV30 forward primers and a Cbeta reverse primer were used in the first two PCR rounds, each of which was run for 10 cycles. TCRdb trimmed public reads at Q25 via fastp, called clones via MiXCR and kept in-frame beta chains. Here each entry gathers all rows of one CDR3 protein and keeps the most common genes and DNA. The sample table contains more than 95,000 distinct CDR3 sequences; only one count was recorded for under 65% of them. The ten top clones hold about 8% of the sample.

What was sequenced was liver tumor tissue from sampling region 3. The cell subset or site label for this specimen denotes: tumor region T3, left-lateral pole. These receptors originate from a woman aged 60-70 years with primary liver carcinoma and hepatitis B virus infection.

This clonotype was observed a few times. A much larger clone sits a single nucleotide away, making a read error possible. The CDR3 sequence is CASHRGPGNTTYF. The CDR3 DNA is TGTGCCAGCCACAGGGGGCCTGGAAACACCACATATTTT. The chain recombines TRBV12-3 or TRBV12-4 with TRBJ1-3; 9 nucleotides align to TRBD1. CDR3 length: 13 residues.

The chain joins TRBV29-1 to TRBJ2-5; D uncertain. There are 11 residues in the CDR3. V dropped 4 bases and J dropped 8 bases, with 11 bases sitting between them. Germline V gives CDR1 SQVTM, CDR2 ANQGSEA. CDR3 coding DNA: TGCAGCGTTGTTCTTCTGGATACCCAGTACTTC. Translating gives CSVVLLDTQYF.

This clonotype was counted ten times or more. V gene TRBV6-6 combines with J gene TRBJ2-7, with TRBD2 identical over 11 bases. This CDR3 region has 16 residues. Germline V lookup: CDR1 MNHNY, CDR2 SVGAGI (reference sequence). Trimming cost V 6 bases and J 3 bases; bases outside gene matches: 10. The CDR3 loop is CASSQRLAGKYYEQYF. DNA of the CDR3: TGTGCCAGCAGCCAGAGACTAGCGGGAAAATACTACGAGCAGTACTTC.

By share of the sample, this clonotype is medium-sized. The V gene is TRBV11-1, the J gene TRBJ2-6; 7 bases map to TRBD1. Germline V gene lookup returns CDR1 SGHAT and CDR2 FQDESV (reference sequence). V gave up 5 bases and J gave up 0 bases; unmatched junction bases: 7. The CDR3 contains 17 residues. DNA of the CDR3: TGTGCCAGCAGCCCCCCGACAGGGAGCTCTGGGGCCAACGTCCTGACTTTC. This translates into CASSPPTGSSGANVLTF.

This clonotype was counted ten times or more. The J gene is TRBJ2-7, the V gene TRBV28; maybe TRBD2 (6 bases). CDR3 length: 14 amino acids. Trimming removed 8 bases from V and 5 bases from J, with 19 bases in between. CDR1 and CDR2 (germline): MDHEN, SYDVKM. CDR3 sequence (DNA): TGTGCCAGCTCCACGGGAGACAGTATCCACGAGCAGTACTTC. Its protein is CASSTGDSIHEQYF.

The J gene is TRBJ2-5, the V gene TRBV6-5; perhaps TRBD2 as D (6 bases). The V gene lost 8 bases and the J gene lost 9 bases, with 22 bases spanning the gap. From germline, CDR1 is MNHEY and CDR2 SVGAGI. This CDR3 has 14 residues. Here the CDR3 reads CASWRAQVAEAQYF. CDR3 DNA: TGTGCCAGCTGGAGGGCGCAGGTGGCGGAGGCCCAGTACTTC.

The sample holds many counts of this clonotype. The chain recombines TRBV11-2 with TRBJ2-2; D perhaps matches TRBD1 (6 bases). The CDR3 loop spans 15 amino acids. CDR1 and CDR2 from the germline V gene are SGHAT and FQNNGV. Trimming stripped 5 bases from V and 6 bases from J, with 16 bases between. In DNA, the CDR3 is TGTGCCAGCAGCCTACAGGGTTTTCTCGCCGGGGAGCTGTTTTTT. Translating it yields CASSLQGFLAGELFF.

This clonotype occurred once. Sequence at one end of the junction differs from germline and may be a read error. J is TRBJ2-7 and V is TRBV12-5, with TRBD2 matching over 14 bases. Per the germline V gene, CDR1 is LGHNT and CDR2 is FRNRAP. The CDR3 spans 16 residues. For the CDR3, the DNA is TGTCCTAGTGGCACCGGGACTAGCGGGAGAACCTACGAGCAGTACTTC. As protein: CPSGTGTSGRTYEQYF.

Concerning this clonotype: The CDR3 carries no conserved terminal phenylalanine or tryptophan, so it likely arises from a read error. The chain combines TRBV6-2 or TRBV6-3 with TRBJ1-5; unclear D gene. V lost 2 bases and J 2 bases, leaving 7 bases between the germline ends. Germline V gives CDR1 MNHEY, CDR2 SVGEGT. CDR3 length equals 14 residues. The CDR3 protein is CASSYGAGNQPQHH. In nucleotides, the CDR3 is TGTGCCAGCAGTTACGGCGCCGGCAATCAGCCCCAGCATCAT.

This clonotype was found a few times. The chain joins TRBV24-1 to TRBJ2-5, with TRBD1 identical over 10 bases. Per the germline V gene, CDR1 is KGHDR and CDR2 is SFDVKD. Trimming removed 4 bases from V and 4 bases from J; junction bases left unmatched: 5. CDR3 length equals 15 residues. CDR3 sequence reads: CATSDRDRGGETQYF. CDR3 bases: TGTGCCACCAGTGACCGGGACAGGGGTGGAGAGACCCAGTACTTC.

This clonotype was counted a single time. Given the absence of the conserved phenylalanine or tryptophan at the CDR3 end, a read error is likely. The V call is TRBV5-1, the J call TRBJ1-6; 7 positions match TRBD1. Germline V lookup: CDR1 SGHRS, CDR2 YFSETQ. V lost 0 bases to trimming and J lost 8 bases; unmatched junction nucleotides: 2. The CDR3 extends over 14 amino acids. The CDR3 loop reads CASSLGDRDSPLHS. The DNA for the CDR3 is TGCGCCAGCAGCTTGGGTGACAGGGATTCACCCCTCCACTCT.

This clonotype was observed at least ten times. The chain recombines TRBV12-3 or TRBV12-4 with TRBJ1-1; D might be TRBD1 (6 bases). V was cut by 2 bases and J by 4 bases, with 11 bases left in between. CDR3 length: 14 residues. CDR3 region: CASSLSGDGTEAFF. As DNA, the CDR3 is TGTGCCAGCAGTTTATCAGGGGACGGCACTGAAGCTTTCTTT.

A remark on this clonotype: The junction departs from the called germline gene at one end, perhaps through a read error. The V and J genes are TRBV6-5 and TRBJ2-7, with 8 bases that match TRBD1. Germline CDR1 is MNHEY and CDR2 is SVGAGI. The CDR3 totals 14 residues. The CDR3 DNA follows: TGTGGCAGCAGTTACAGCCAGGGGGCCTACGAGCAGTATTTC. Its translation is CGSSYSQGAYEQYF.

This chain links TRBV11-1 with TRBJ2-1; a possible D gene is TRBD1 (7 bases). The germline CDR1 and CDR2 sequences are SGHAT and FQDESV (reference sequence). Trimming left V 8 bases short and J 6 bases short, with 23 bases between. The CDR3 sequence is 16 residues long. CDR3 sequence (DNA): TGTGCCAGCGGCACTGGGGGCGCAGGGGGGTTCAATGAGCAGTTCTTC. As protein: CASGTGGAGGFNEQFF.

The rearrangement uses TRBV11-3 and TRBJ2-7; D may be TRBD1 or TRBD2 (5 bases each). The CDR3 contains 14 residues. V lost 5 bases and J lost 6, with 17 bases in between. CDR1 SGHNT and CDR2 YENEEA come from the germline V gene. CDR3 sequence: CASSMGRGTREQYF. The CDR3 nucleotides are TGTGCCAGCAGCATGGGAAGAGGGACGCGCGAGCAGTACTTC.

On this clonotype itself: Germline and junction disagree at one end, which may indicate a read error. This chain links TRBV29-1 with TRBJ2-6, with D maybe TRBD2 (6 bases). Germline V gene data show CDR1 as SQVTM and CDR2 as ANQGSEA. The CDR3 has 15 residues. CDR3 region: CSIQGVSGGANILAF. The CDR3 DNA sequence: TGCAGCATCCAAGGAGTTAGCGGTGGGGCCAACATCCTGGCTTTC.

The chain is built from TRBV30 and TRBJ2-3; 7 nucleotides agree with TRBD2. The CDR3 contains 15 residues. Germline CDR1 reads GTSNPN; CDR2 reads SVGIG (reference sequence). V lost 2 bases and J lost 4; bases outside the gene matches: 9. CDR3 sequence: CAWSSGLGRADTQYF. The CDR3 DNA sequence: TGTGCCTGGAGTTCCGGACTAGGTCGGGCAGATACGCAGTATTTT.

Notes on this clonotype: This may stem from a read error, because a much larger clone lies one nucleotide away. The V call is TRBV5-6, the J call TRBJ2-7; tentative D call: TRBD1 (6 bases). This CDR3 comprises 17 residues. In germline, CDR1 is SGHDT, CDR2 YYEEEE. The CDR3 reads CTSSLGPRGHTTYEQYF. The CDR3 DNA is TGTACCAGCAGCTTGGGCCCCAGGGGACACACTACCTACGAGCAGTACTTC.

For this clonotype: An end of the junction does not agree with germline; a read error may underlie this. The chain employs TRBV4-2 and TRBJ2-3; D tentatively reads TRBD1 or TRBD2 (5 bases each). Germline V gene data show CDR1 as LGHNA and CDR2 as YNFKEQ. The CDR3 is made up of 15 amino acids. The CDR3, as DNA: TGTGGCAGCAGCCAAGGAATAACGGGACGGAATACGCAGTATTTT. It specifies CGSSQGITGRNTQYF.

The V call is TRBV6-5, the J call TRBJ2-1; D is perhaps TRBD2 (7 bases). Germline V gene lookup returns CDR1 MNHEY and CDR2 SVGAGI. The CDR3 is 13 residues long. Trimming cost V 8 bases and J 13 bases, with 21 bases left between them. The CDR3 spells CASQRGGANGQFF. For the CDR3, the DNA is TGTGCCAGCCAAAGGGGGGGGGCTAATGGACAGTTCTTC.

The chain carries TRBV11-3 and TRBJ2-7, with TRBD1 matching over 8 bases. Losses at the gene ends were 11 bases for V and 3 bases for J; bases not matched to a gene: 15. The CDR3 covers 15 residues. CDR1 is SGHNT, CDR2 YENEEA, per germline. Written as DNA, the CDR3 is TGTGCCGGCACCCCCGGGACAGGAGGCAACTACGAGCAGTACTTC. Translation: CAGTPGTGGNYEQYF.

Worth noting for this clonotype: Mismatch with germline at one junction end may stem from a read error. The J gene is TRBJ2-1, the V gene TRBV11-2; D is ambiguous. Germline CDR1 SGHAT, CDR2 FQNNGV. CDR3 size: 15 residues. For the CDR3, the DNA is TGTGCCTGCAGCTTAGGCCCCGGGCATCCCCTTGAGCAGTTCTTC. It codes for CACSLGPGHPLEQFF.

To note about this clonotype: A junction end diverges from the germline sequence, so it may reflect a read error. V and J are TRBV28 and TRBJ1-1; D might be TRBD1 (6 bases). The CDR3 covers 13 residues. CDR1 and CDR2 (germline): MDHEN, SYDVKM. CDR3 in DNA: TGTGCCAGCGCCACAGGGTTGAGAACTGGAGCTTTCTTT. Its protein product is CASATGLRTGAFF.

As concerns this clonotype: Its ends do not fully match the called genes, so a read error is possible. J is TRBJ2-3 and V is TRBV12-3 or TRBV12-4; D is possibly TRBD2 (5 bases). CDR3 length equals 14 residues. The CDR3 nucleotides are TGTGACAGCAGTTTATCGAGGAGGTTGAGGACGCAGTATTTT. Its translation: CDSSLSRRLRTQYF.

A remark on this clonotype: The junction departs from germline at one end; a sequencing error may be responsible. The chain recombines TRBV6-2 or TRBV6-3 with TRBJ1-5; D is ambiguous. Germline CDR1 and CDR2: MNHEY and SVGEGT. CDR3 length: 13 residues. CDR3 sequence (DNA): TGTGCCAGCAGTCTCTCGGGAAATCAGCCCCAACATTTT. This sequence encodes CASSLSGNQPQHF.

This clonotype appeared many times. The V call is TRBV4-1, the J call TRBJ2-1; the match to TRBD1 covers 8 bases. The CDR3 runs to 16 residues. Germline V lookup: CDR1 MGHRA, CDR2 YSYEKL. V was clipped by 3 bases and J by 0 bases; unmatched bases: 4. The DNA for the CDR3 is TGCGCCAGCAGCCAGGACAGGGCACCCTCCTACAATGAGCAGTTCTTC. This sequence encodes CASSQDRAPSYNEQFF.

Note on this clonotype: A junction boundary mismatches the germline segment, possibly from a read error. J is TRBJ1-2 and V is TRBV7-9, with D unresolved. There are 12 residues in the CDR3. Germline V gene sequence: CDR1 SEHNR, CDR2 FQNEAQ (reference sequence). The CDR3: CASSLAKYGYTF. CDR3 nucleotides: TGTGCCAGCAGCTTAGCTAAATATGGCTACACCTTC.

This sequence joins TRBV28 and TRBJ2-2; a weak D match, TRBD1 (6 bases). The CDR3 contains 15 residues. The V gene lost 6 bases and the J gene lost 9 bases, with 20 bases spanning the gap. Germline V lookup: CDR1 MDHEN, CDR2 SYDVKM. CDR3 in DNA: TGTGCCAGCAGCTCCGGACAGCCAGAGACCTGGGAGCTGTTTTTT. It encodes CASSSGQPETWELFF.